This T cell receptor beta chain was recovered during a study of T-cell reconstitution after alpha-beta-depleted transplantation in children. A word on this clonotype: Antigen: not known.

V was clipped by 5 bases and J by 3 bases, with 18 bases between them. Germline lookup yields CDR1 SGHVS and CDR2 FNYEAQ. The length of the CDR3 is 16 residues. Molecular barcoding with unique molecular identifiers was used for the TCRbeta library. TCRdb used MiXCR to reprocess the PCR reads, holding one entry per CDR3 protein. The repertoire consists of 780,000 or so distinct CDR3 sequences, with about 15% occurring once and the leading ten covering approximately 5%. Notes on the study in general: When one year had passed after transplant, most T-cell counts and diversity came from newly produced T cells. Approximately two months post-transplant, alpha-beta T cells reportedly originated from several hundred expanded graft clones. Some patients owed their high day-60 TCRbeta diversity to surviving recipient T cells and thymic progenitors.

The chain combines TRBV7-6 with TRBJ2-3, with D tentatively TRBD1 (5 bases). This receptor was obtained from a male patient between 5 and 17 years old who had a stem cell transplant for acute lymphoblastic leukemia, so the T cells may come from the graft donor. Sequenced here: PBMCs, mostly from graft donor cells, sampled 360 days after TCRalphabeta/CD19-depleted stem cell transplant. CDR3 amino acids: CASSLWGRHVTDTQYF. The CDR3 DNA reads as TGTGCCAGCAGCCTATGGGGCCGTCACGTTACAGATACGCAGTATTTT.